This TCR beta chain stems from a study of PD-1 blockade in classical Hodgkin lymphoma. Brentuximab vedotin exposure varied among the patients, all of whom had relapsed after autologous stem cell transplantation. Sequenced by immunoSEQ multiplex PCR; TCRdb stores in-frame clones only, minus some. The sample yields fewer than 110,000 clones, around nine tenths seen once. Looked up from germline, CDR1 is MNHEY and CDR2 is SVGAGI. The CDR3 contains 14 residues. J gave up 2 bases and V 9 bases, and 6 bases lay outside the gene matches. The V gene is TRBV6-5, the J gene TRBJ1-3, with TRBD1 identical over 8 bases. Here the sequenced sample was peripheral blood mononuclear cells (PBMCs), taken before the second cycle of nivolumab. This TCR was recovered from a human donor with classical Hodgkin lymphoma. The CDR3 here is CARPDRETGNTIYF. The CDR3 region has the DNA TGTGCCAGACCGGACAGGGAAACTGGAAACACCATATATTTT.